The source of this T cell receptor (beta chain) is a study of cytomegalovirus exposure and HLA in healthy donors. Study-level points and caveats: The authors later found TCR association rates varying by HLA locus, with DRB1 most and HLA-C fewest.

With respect to this clone: Its antigen is currently unknown.

PCR amplification relied on 60 Vbeta primers (plus 13 Jbeta primers). TCRdb's table, derived via immunoSEQ multiplex PCR, lists solely in-frame clones and lacks some. The top ten hold approximately 2% of the sample, which has around 120,000 clones, around three quarters seen once. J was trimmed by 2 bases and V by 6 bases; bases with no gene match: 8. Germline CDR1 and CDR2: LNHDA and SQIVND (reference sequence). The length of the CDR3 is 15 residues. Material for sequencing was PBMCs. The source of this sequence is a man younger than 35 in good health and CMV-seronegative. The chain couples TRBV19 to TRBJ2-7; 9 nucleotides agree with TRBD1. The CDR3 is CASRNPGQGPYEQYF. The CDR3 DNA follows: TGTGCCAGTAGGAATCCGGGACAGGGACCCTACGAGCAGTACTTC.